This is a list of T cell receptor beta chains from one sample in a study of T cell responses to AZD1222 COVID-19 vaccine. Only in-frame clones appear in the TCRdb table, and some are missing; sequencing was by immunoSEQ multiplex PCR. The sample carries more than 95,000 clones, roughly nine tenths recorded once. The specimen was peripheral blood, collected 28 days after the second AZD1222 dose. These receptor sequences come from an adult who received the AZD1222 COVID-19 vaccine. Both conserved end residues are part of each CDR3. The D gene is left open where the match is weak. Size tells how often a clone was seen (once, few, many) or the class of an expanded clone, and some rows leave it out.

- | few | TRBJ2-7 | TRBV7-9 | 14 | CASSSGTLSYEQYF | TGTGCCAGCAGCTCCGGGACTCTCTCCTACGAGCAGTACTTC
TRBD2 | - | TRBJ2-7 | TRBV11-2 | 16 | CASSLGGGGTSYEQYF | TGTGCCAGCAGCTTAGGCGGGGGAGGGACTTCCTACGAGCAGTACTTC
- | - | TRBJ1-1 | TRBV11-2 | 14 | CASSTTAHNTEAFF | TGTGCCAGCAGCACGACGGCCCACAACACTGAAGCTTTCTTT
- | - | TRBJ2-7 | TRBV20-1 | 11 | CSAVSGYEQYF | TGCAGTGCTGTCAGCGGGTACGAGCAGTACTTC
- | - | TRBJ2-1 | TRBV19 | 11 | CASSSGVEQFF | TGTGCCAGTAGTTCCGGGGTTGAGCAGTTCTTC
- | - | TRBJ2-5 | TRBV5-1 | 11 | CASSSQETQYF | TGCGCCAGCAGCTCCCAAGAGACCCAGTACTTC
- | - | TRBJ1-1 | TRBV4-1 | 13 | CASSQVGLTEAFF | TGCGCCAGCAGCCAAGTTGGCCTTACTGAAGCTTTCTTT
- | - | TRBJ1-2 | TRBV11-1 | 15 | CASRVGQSIGYGYTF | TGTGCCAGCAGAGTCGGACAGTCAATCGGGTATGGCTACACCTTC
- | - | TRBJ2-6 | TRBV6-5 | 14 | CASSWASGANVLTF | TGTGCCAGCTCCTGGGCCTCTGGGGCCAACGTCCTGACTTTC
- | - | TRBJ1-5 | TRBV6-6 | 15 | CASRAGVGGNQPQHF | TGTGCCAGCAGGGCAGGGGTGGGTGGCAATCAGCCCCAGCATTTT
TRBD1 | - | TRBJ1-5 | TRBV19 | 16 | CASSIDPTGANQPQHF | TGTGCCAGTAGTATAGATCCCACAGGGGCCAATCAGCCCCAGCATTTT
- | - | TRBJ2-7 | TRBV30 | 14 | CAWSDQGGTYEQYF | TGTGCCTGGAGTGATCAGGGCGGAACCTACGAGCAGTACTTC
TRBD1 | - | TRBJ2-7 | TRBV30 | 13 | CAGTGTGAYEQYF | TGTGCCGGTACCGGGACAGGGGCCTACGAGCAGTACTTC
- | - | TRBJ2-5 | TRBV6-5 | 13 | CASTHTGRETQYF | TGTGCCAGCACCCATACAGGGCGAGAGACCCAGTACTTC
- | - | TRBJ1-1 | TRBV6-2/TRBV6-3 | 11 | CASSDGISAFF | TGTGCCAGCAGCGATGGGATCTCGGCTTTCTTT
- | - | TRBJ1-3 | TRBV9 | 15 | CASSVGDEGWGAIYF | TGTGCCAGCAGCGTTGGGGACGAGGGGTGGGGCGCCATATATTTT
TRBD1 | - | TRBJ2-3 | TRBV29-1 | 13 | CSVRQGAKDTQYF | TGCAGCGTCCGACAGGGGGCAAAAGATACGCAGTATTTT
TRBD2 | - | TRBJ2-5 | TRBV28 | 17 | CASSLGLAGGPLETQYF | TGTGCCAGCAGCCTGGGACTAGCGGGAGGGCCTTTGGAGACCCAGTACTTC
- | - | TRBJ1-1 | TRBV14 | 17 | CASSPQGLTLMNTEAFF | TGTGCCAGCAGCCCACAGGGCCTAACACTAATGAACACTGAAGCTTTCTTT
- | - | TRBJ2-5 | TRBV30 | 13 | CAWSYEFQETQYF | TGTGCCTGGAGTTATGAGTTCCAAGAGACCCAGTACTTC
- | - | TRBJ1-2 | TRBV6-5 | 13 | CASRTGQGYGYTF | TGTGCCAGCAGAACGGGGCAGGGCTATGGCTACACCTTC
- | - | TRBJ2-7 | TRBV12-3/TRBV12-4 | 13 | CASSLGSSYEQYF | TGTGCCAGCAGTTTAGGCAGTTCCTACGAGCAGTACTTC
- | once | TRBJ1-6 | TRBV30 | 13 | CASRYFYNSPLHF | TGTGCCTCCCGATACTTCTATAATTCACCCCTCCACTTT
- | - | TRBJ1-2 | TRBV25-1 | 13 | CASSELGVWGYTF | TGTGCCAGCAGTGAATTGGGGGTATGGGGCTACACCTTC
TRBD1 | - | TRBJ1-5 | TRBV20-1 | 14 | CSASPTGGLQPQHF | TGCAGTGCTAGTCCGACAGGGGGCCTTCAGCCCCAGCATTTT
- | - | TRBJ1-6 | TRBV28 | 15 | CASSLEGDYNSPLHF | TGTGCCAGCAGTTTAGAGGGGGATTATAATTCACCCCTCCACTTT
- | - | TRBJ1-2 | TRBV19 | 17 | CASSMYRPPALGYGYTF | TGTGCCAGTAGTATGTATAGGCCACCAGCTTTGGGCTATGGCTACACCTTC
- | - | TRBJ1-2 | TRBV7-9 | 12 | CASSPAGGGYTF | TGTGCCAGCAGCCCCGCGGGGGGAGGCTACACCTTC
TRBD2 | - | TRBJ2-1 | TRBV4-1 | 15 | CASSPSGRAKNEQFF | TGCGCCAGCAGTCCTAGCGGGAGGGCCAAAAATGAGCAGTTCTTC
- | - | TRBJ2-7 | TRBV9 | 13 | CASSVAPGLEQYF | TGTGCCAGCAGCGTAGCGCCAGGCCTCGAGCAGTACTTC
- | once | TRBJ2-3 | TRBV3-1/TRBV3-2 | 20 | CASSQDPPGRGGGGADTQYF | TGTGCCAGCAGCCAAGACCCTCCCGGGAGGGGAGGGGGCGGAGCTGATACGCAGTATTTT
TRBD1 | once | TRBJ1-2 | TRBV7-3 | 15 | CASSLTIQGENGYTF | TGTGCCAGCAGCTTAACGATCCAGGGGGAGAATGGCTACACCTTC
- | - | TRBJ1-1 | TRBV5-1 | 13 | CASKSPGHTEAFF | TGCGCCAGCAAATCTCCGGGACACACTGAAGCTTTCTTT
TRBD1 | - | TRBJ2-1 | TRBV30 | 15 | CAWSRDRGFSGEQFF | TGTGCCTGGAGTAGGGACAGGGGTTTTAGTGGTGAGCAGTTCTTC
- | - | TRBJ2-5 | TRBV9 | 14 | CASSDRASQETQYF | TGTGCCAGCAGCGACAGGGCGTCCCAAGAGACCCAGTACTTC
TRBD2 | - | TRBJ2-1 | TRBV19 | 17 | CASSIERGLAGVYEQFF | TGTGCCAGTAGTATAGAGAGGGGACTAGCGGGAGTGTATGAGCAGTTCTTC
TRBD2 | - | TRBJ2-2 | TRBV11-2 | 18 | CASSSRGVLATNTGELFF | TGTGCCAGCAGCTCCCGGGGGGTACTAGCTACGAACACCGGGGAGCTGTTTTTT
- | once | TRBJ2-2 | TRBV5-4 | 16 | CASSLVPGPNTGELFF | TGTGCCAGCAGCTTGGTCCCGGGCCCGAACACCGGGGAGCTGTTTTTT
- | - | TRBJ2-5 | TRBV9 | 13 | CASSASTSGTQYF | TGTGCCAGCAGCGCCTCCACCTCAGGGACCCAGTACTTC
TRBD1 | - | TRBJ1-1 | TRBV28 | 12 | CASRGQSTEAFF | TGTGCCAGCAGGGGACAGAGCACTGAAGCTTTCTTT
TRBD2 | - | TRBJ2-1 | TRBV7-3 | 14 | CASSLAGAQNEQFF | TGTGCCAGCAGCTTAGCGGGAGCTCAGAATGAGCAGTTCTTC
- | - | TRBJ2-3 | TRBV7-3 | 15 | CASSPRLEAGDTQYF | TGTGCCAGCAGCCCCCGGCTTGAGGCTGGAGATACGCAGTATTTT
TRBD1 | - | TRBJ1-4 | TRBV7-9 | 16 | CASSPGQGRTNEKLFF | TGTGCCAGCAGCCCGGGACAGGGGAGAACTAATGAAAAACTGTTTTTT
- | once | TRBJ2-3 | TRBV4-2 | 18 | CASSQGMERRPSTDTQYF | TGTGCCAGCAGCCAAGGTATGGAACGGAGACCCAGCACAGATACGCAGTATTTT
TRBD1 | - | TRBJ1-1 | TRBV7-3 | 14 | CASSLGQGETEAFF | TGTGCCAGCAGCTTAGGTCAGGGGGAGACTGAAGCTTTCTTT
- | - | TRBJ1-5 | TRBV28 | 14 | CASSLGGSYQPQHF | TGTGCCAGCAGCCTGGGGGGGAGCTATCAGCCCCAGCATTTT
- | - | TRBJ2-7 | TRBV6-5 | 15 | CASSRDLARTYEQYF | TGTGCCAGCAGTAGGGATCTAGCGAGAACCTACGAGCAGTACTTC
- | - | TRBJ1-2 | TRBV28 | 15 | CASSTGFGGAYGYTF | TGTGCCAGCAGTACAGGGTTTGGGGGGGCCTATGGCTACACCTTC
TRBD1 | - | TRBJ2-3 | TRBV24-1 | 13 | CATSETGEDTQYF | TGTGCCACCAGTGAGACAGGGGAAGATACGCAGTATTTT
- | - | TRBJ1-5 | TRBV12-3/TRBV12-4 | 13 | CASSFTGNQPQHF | TGTGCCAGCAGTTTCACAGGGAATCAGCCCCAGCATTTT
- | - | TRBJ2-5 | TRBV18 | 15 | CASSPGYSFQETQYF | TGTGCCAGCTCACCGGGCTACAGTTTTCAAGAGACCCAGTACTTC
- | - | TRBJ2-5 | TRBV5-1 | 14 | CASSRRTAQETQYF | TGCGCCAGCAGCCGACGGACAGCACAAGAGACCCAGTACTTC
- | - | TRBJ2-2 | TRBV28 | 16 | CASFSGQGRNTGELFF | TGTGCCAGTTTTTCGGGGCAGGGTAGGAATACCGGGGAGCTGTTTTTT
TRBD2 | - | TRBJ2-2 | TRBV7-2 | 16 | CASSRKAGGPSGELFF | TGTGCCAGCAGCCGTAAAGCGGGAGGGCCATCCGGGGAGCTGTTTTTT